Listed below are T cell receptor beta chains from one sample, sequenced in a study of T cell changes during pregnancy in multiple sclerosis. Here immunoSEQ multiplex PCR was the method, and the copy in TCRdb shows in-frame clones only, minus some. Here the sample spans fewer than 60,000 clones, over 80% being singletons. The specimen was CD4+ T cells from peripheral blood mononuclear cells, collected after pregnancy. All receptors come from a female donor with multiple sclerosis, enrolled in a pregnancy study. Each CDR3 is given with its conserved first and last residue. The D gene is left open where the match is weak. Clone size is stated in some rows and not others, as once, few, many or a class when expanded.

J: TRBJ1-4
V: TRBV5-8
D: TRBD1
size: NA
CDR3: CASRNRDRNEKLFF
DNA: TGTGCCAGCAGAAACCGGGACAGAAATGAAAAACTGTTTTTT

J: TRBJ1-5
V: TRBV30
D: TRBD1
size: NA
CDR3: CAWSSTGDQPQHF
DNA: TGTGCCTGGAGTAGTACAGGGGATCAGCCCCAGCATTTT

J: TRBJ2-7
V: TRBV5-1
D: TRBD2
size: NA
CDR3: CASSLASGGTAYEQYF
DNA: TGCGCCAGCAGCTTGGCGAGCGGGGGGACGGCCTACGAGCAGTACTTC

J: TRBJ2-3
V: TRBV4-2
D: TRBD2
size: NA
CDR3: CASSQGLASTDTQYF
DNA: TGTGCCAGCAGCCAGGGACTAGCGAGCACAGATACGCAGTATTTT

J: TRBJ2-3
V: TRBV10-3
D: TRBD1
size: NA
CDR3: CAIRPGTADTQYF
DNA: TGTGCCATCAGACCCGGGACAGCAGATACGCAGTATTTT

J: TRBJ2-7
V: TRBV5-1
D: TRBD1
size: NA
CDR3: CASSLGQGAYEQYF
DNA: TGCGCCAGCAGCTTGGGACAGGGAGCCTACGAGCAGTACTTC

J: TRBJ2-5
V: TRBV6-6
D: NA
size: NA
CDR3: CASSYTGRQETQYF
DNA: TGTGCCAGCAGTTATACCGGCAGGCAAGAGACCCAGTACTTC

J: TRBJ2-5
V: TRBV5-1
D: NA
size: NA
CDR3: CASSLAQGGRETQYF
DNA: TGCGCCAGCAGCTTGGCACAGGGAGGGAGGGAGACCCAGTACTTC

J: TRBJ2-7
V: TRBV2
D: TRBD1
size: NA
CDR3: CASQGNRGAPYEQYF
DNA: TGTGCCAGCCAAGGGAACAGGGGGGCCCCCTACGAGCAGTACTTC

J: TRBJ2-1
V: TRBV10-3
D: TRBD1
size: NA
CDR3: CAISPGQGAEQFF
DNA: TGTGCCATCAGTCCGGGACAGGGGGCCGAGCAGTTCTTC

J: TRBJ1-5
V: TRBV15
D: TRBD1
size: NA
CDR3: CATSREIPRTGLNQPQHF
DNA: TGTGCCACCAGCAGAGAAATCCCCCGGACAGGCCTAAATCAGCCCCAGCATTTT

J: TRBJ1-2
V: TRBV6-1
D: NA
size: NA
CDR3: CASRGSNYGYTF
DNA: TGTGCCAGCCGTGGCAGTAACTATGGCTACACCTTC

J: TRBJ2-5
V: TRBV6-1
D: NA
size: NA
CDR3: CASSEAGLAETQYF
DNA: TGTGCCAGCAGTGAAGCAGGTCTAGCGGAGACCCAGTACTTC

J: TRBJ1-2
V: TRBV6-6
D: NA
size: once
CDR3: CASSTRQNYGYTF
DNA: TGTGCCAGCAGTACACGTCAAAATTATGGCTACACCTTC